The 29 T cell receptor beta chains given below trace back to one sample, sequenced in a study of OX40 agonist ivuxolimab in advanced cancers. Clones were sequenced by immunoSEQ multiplex PCR, and TCRdb holds only the in-frame ones, with some missing. This sample yields some 100,000 clones, of which 90% are seen a single time; approximately 0.34% belongs to the top ten. Sequenced here: CD4+ or CD8+ T cells sorted from blood, sampled in a trial of the OX40 agonist ivuxolimab. The receptors were sampled from an adult with an advanced solid tumor such as melanoma, head and neck, liver or kidney cancer.

The chain joins TRBV5-1 to TRBJ1-3; D not certain. The CDR3 covers 14 residues. Trimming took 4 bases from V and 4 from J, leaving 12 bases between them. The germline gives CDR1 SGHRS, CDR2 YFSETQ. The CDR3: CASSAGEFGNTIYF. Written as DNA, the CDR3 is TGCGCCAGCAGCGCTGGAGAATTCGGAAACACCATATATTTT.

Here the CDR3 reads CAISESDTYEQYF. In DNA form, the CDR3 reads TGTGCCATCAGTGAGTCCGACACCTACGAGCAGTACTTC. V gene TRBV10-3 combines with J gene TRBJ2-7; D is undetermined. This CDR3 is built from 13 residues. CDR1 is ENHRY, CDR2 SYGVKD, per germline. Trimming stripped 0 bases from V and 2 bases from J, with 5 bases between.

The V and J genes are TRBV7-9 and TRBJ2-7; D unclear. Trimming left V 0 bases short and J 0 bases short, with 6 bases between. The CDR3 sequence is 14 residues long. CDR1 and CDR2 (germline): SEHNR, FQNEAQ (reference sequence). The CDR3 spells CASSLAESSYEQYF. In DNA, the CDR3 is TGTGCCAGCAGCTTAGCTGAGAGCTCCTACGAGCAGTACTTC.

The chain recombines TRBV10-3 with TRBJ2-7; no firm D call. The V and J ends lost 4 bases and 2 bases respectively, with 15 bases between them. CDR1 is ENHRY, CDR2 SYGVKD, per germline. This CDR3 spans 15 amino acids. The DNA for the CDR3 is TGTGCCATCAGTGCAGCTAGTACAAGTGCCTACGAGCAGTACTTC. Translated, it gives CAISAASTSAYEQYF.

The chain is built from TRBV10-3 and TRBJ1-3; 9 bases are a match to TRBD1. This CDR3 comprises 16 residues. Germline V gives CDR1 ENHRY, CDR2 SYGVKD. V trimming: 6 bases; J trimming: 0 bases; junction bases outside the gene matches: 6. CDR3: CAIRPGTGSSGNTIYF. CDR3 nucleotides: TGTGCCATCAGGCCCGGGACAGGGAGCTCTGGAAACACCATATATTTT.

The chain uses TRBV6-1 and TRBJ2-1, with 13 bases lining up with TRBD2. V lost 8 bases and J lost 9; bases outside the gene matches: 10. CDR3 length equals 15 residues. The germline CDR1 and CDR2 sequences are MNHNS and SASEGT. As DNA, the CDR3 is TGTGCCAGCTTATGGACTAGCGGGAGCCGGGGTGAGCAGTTCTTC. This translates into CASLWTSGSRGEQFF.

The rearrangement links TRBV6-1 to TRBJ2-7, with TRBD1 matching over 7 bases. Germline CDR1 reads MNHNS; CDR2 reads SASEGT. There are 15 residues in the CDR3. The V gene end was trimmed by 4 bases and the J gene end by 4 bases; junction bases not matched to a gene: 10. The CDR3: CASSVGRGGYYEQYF. CDR3 nucleotide sequence: TGTGCCAGCAGTGTTGGGAGAGGGGGCTATTACGAGCAGTACTTC.

The chain uses TRBV11-1 and TRBJ2-7; the D is unclear. This CDR3 region has 12 residues. Germline V CDR1 and CDR2: SGHAT, FQDESV (reference sequence). V shed 5 bases and J shed 0 bases, with 5 bases lying between them. The CDR3 nucleotides read TGTGCCAGCAGCCACCTCTCCTACGAGCAGTACTTC. It specifies CASSHLSYEQYF.

The rearrangement links TRBV11-3 to TRBJ2-1, with 12 bases lining up with TRBD2. Germline V gene sequence: CDR1 SGHNT, CDR2 YENEEA. The CDR3 is 18 amino acids. V shed 5 bases, J shed 2 bases, and the junction held 10 bases outside the gene matches. This chain's CDR3 is CASSPGTSGGMTYNEQFF. CDR3 sequence (DNA): TGTGCCAGCAGCCCAGGCACTAGCGGGGGGATGACCTACAATGAGCAGTTCTTC.

The chain recombines TRBV5-1 with TRBJ2-2; D not certain. The CDR3 runs 18 residues. Germline V CDR1 and CDR2: SGHRS, YFSETQ. V lost 4 bases to trimming and J lost 0 bases, with 19 bases between them. CDR3 nucleotides: TGCGCCAGCAGCCCCCTGGATCCCCGCAGAGCGAACACCGGGGAGCTGTTTTTT. Its protein is CASSPLDPRRANTGELFF.

The chain employs TRBV10-3 and TRBJ1-2; the D gene is possibly TRBD1 (6 bases). CDR1 is ENHRY, CDR2 SYGVKD, per germline. V lost 2 bases to trimming and J lost 8 bases, with 24 bases between them. The CDR3 length is 17 residues. The CDR3, as DNA: TGTGCCATCAGTGAGCCTACTACCCAGGGGAAAGAGAAGGGCTACACCTTC. It encodes CAISEPTTQGKEKGYTF.

The CDR3 DNA follows: TGTGCCAGCAGCCGTAGCGGGAGAATACCCTACGAGCAGTACTTC. Translated: CASSRSGRIPYEQYF. The V and J genes are TRBV5-4 and TRBJ2-7; 9 positions agree with TRBD2. Germline CDR1 reads SGHNT; CDR2 reads YYREEE (reference sequence). CDR3 size: 15 residues. Unmatched junction bases numbered 7, after V lost 4 bases and J lost 2 bases.

The V and J genes are TRBV7-9 and TRBJ2-3, with 9 bases matching TRBD2. J lost 1 base, V lost 5 bases, and 10 bases had no gene match. The CDR3 totals 17 residues. The germline CDR1 and CDR2 sequences are SEHNR and FQNEAQ (reference sequence). CDR3 nucleotide sequence: TGTGCCAGCAGCCCCCCCACTAGCGGGTTTCGCACAGATACGCAGTATTTT. It yields the protein CASSPPTSGFRTDTQYF.

The chain is built from TRBV6-1 and TRBJ1-1; 10 nucleotides match TRBD1. Germline CDR1 reads MNHNS; CDR2 reads SASEGT. The V gene end was trimmed by 6 bases and the J gene end by 4 bases; junction bases not matched to a gene: 5. This CDR3 spans 14 amino acids. The CDR3 spells CASRTGGGGTEAFF. CDR3 coding DNA: TGTGCCAGCAGGACAGGGGGCGGTGGCACTGAAGCTTTCTTT.

The chain has TRBV11-2 and TRBJ2-1, with D unclear. Trimming removed 6 bases at V and 3 bases at J, with 3 bases between. Germline-derived CDR1 and CDR2 are SGHAT and FQNNGV. The CDR3 sequence is 11 residues long. The CDR3 loop reads CASRIYNEQFF. For the CDR3, the DNA is TGTGCCAGCAGGATCTACAATGAGCAGTTCTTC.

The V and J genes are TRBV7-2 and TRBJ2-1; the match to TRBD1 covers 8 bases. Germline trimming cut 3 bases from V and 7 bases from J; bases unmatched to any gene: 8. CDR1 is SGHTA, CDR2 FQGNSA, per germline. CDR3 length: 15 residues. The CDR3 coding sequence is TGTGCCAGCAGCTTTCCCGGGACAGGCCTTAATGAGCAGTTCTTC. Translation: CASSFPGTGLNEQFF.

The chain has TRBV5-3 and TRBJ2-3; 8 bases fit TRBD2. TRBV5-3 is recorded as an ORF, its role being uncertain. There are 19 residues in the CDR3. V trimming: 4 bases; J trimming: 6 bases; junction bases outside the gene matches: 22. Written as DNA, the CDR3 is TGTGCCAGAAGCCCATCCCCCAGCCGCCCGGGACTAGAGCGTGATACGCAGTATTTT. Encoded protein: CARSPSPSRPGLERDTQYF.

The CDR3 region is CASSFGATAYEQFF. The CDR3 DNA follows: TGCGCCAGCAGCTTCGGGGCCACGGCCTATGAGCAGTTCTTC. The gene calls are TRBV5-1 and TRBJ2-1, with D perhaps given as TRBD1 or TRBD2 (5 bases each). The CDR3 covers 14 residues. In germline, CDR1 is SGHRS, CDR2 YFSETQ. Trimming removed 2 bases from V and 8 bases from J, with 14 bases in between.

Comment on this clone: Other nucleotide sequences from this sample produce the same CDR3. The V gene is TRBV5-1, the J gene TRBJ2-7, with 8 nucleotides matching TRBD1. The germline V gene encodes CDR1 SGHRS and CDR2 YFSETQ. The CDR3 runs to 14 residues. J was trimmed by 2 bases and V by 4 bases; bases with no gene match: 5. DNA of the CDR3: TGCGCCAGCAGCACCGGACAGGGAGCCTACGAGCAGTACTTC. As protein: CASSTGQGAYEQYF.

The CDR3 here is CASSGQGSSTDTQYF. In nucleotides, the CDR3 is TGTGCCAGCAGCGGACAGGGATCTAGCACAGATACGCAGTATTTT. This chain uses TRBV2 with TRBJ2-3; 8 positions agree with TRBD1. This CDR3 contains 15 residues. CDR1 and CDR2 from the germline V gene are SNHLY and FYNNEI. V trimming: 6 bases; J trimming: 0 bases; junction bases outside the gene matches: 5.

This clone was detected only a few times. The rearrangement uses TRBV5-5 and TRBJ2-7; maybe TRBD1 (7 bases). CDR1 SGHKS and CDR2 YYEKEE come from the germline V gene (reference sequence). V dropped 4 bases and J dropped 6 bases, with 26 bases sitting between them. CDR3 size: 17 residues. CDR3 in amino acids: CASSRLVGRGTAGEQYF. For the CDR3, the DNA is TGTGCCAGCAGCCGACTTGTAGGTCGCGGGACAGCGGGCGAGCAGTACTTC.

The rearrangement uses TRBV5-1 and TRBJ2-3; 10 positions agree with TRBD2. The CDR3 consists of 16 residues. V lost 2 bases to trimming and J lost 1 base; unmatched junction nucleotides: 4. Germline-derived CDR1 and CDR2 are SGHRS and YFSETQ. CDR3 loop: CASSLGLAAGTDTQYF. The CDR3 coding sequence is TGCGCCAGCAGCTTAGGACTAGCGGCTGGCACAGATACGCAGTATTTT.

The V call is TRBV7-2, the J call TRBJ2-3; the D is unclear. Trimming left V 3 bases short and J 3 bases short, with 13 bases between. Germline V lookup: CDR1 SGHTA, CDR2 FQGNSA. The CDR3 is 15 residues long. The CDR3 here is CASSFDALLTDTQYF. The CDR3 DNA is TGTGCCAGCAGCTTTGACGCCCTCTTGACAGATACGCAGTATTTT.

The gene calls are TRBV11-2 and TRBJ2-5; 9 bases agree with TRBD2. The junction had 0 bases not matched to a gene; V was cut back by 1 base and J by 3 bases. Germline loops: CDR1 SGHAT, CDR2 FQNNGV. The CDR3 extends over 14 amino acids. The CDR3 is CASSLGLAEETQYF. In DNA, the CDR3 is TGTGCCAGCAGCTTAGGACTAGCGGAAGAGACCCAGTACTTC.

Comments on this clone: A read error may account for a junction end that differs from germline. CDR3 sequence: CASSVEGNTEAFF. Written as DNA, the CDR3 is TGTGCCAGTAGTGTAGAGGGAAACACTGAAGCTTTCTTT. V gene TRBV19 combines with J gene TRBJ1-1, with D hard to call. CDR1 is LNHDA and CDR2 is SQIVND in the germline V gene (reference sequence). CDR3 length equals 13 residues.

The rearrangement links TRBV7-2 to TRBJ2-7; 9 bases fit TRBD1. The ends lost 5 bases at V and 4 bases at J; junction bases unmatched: 3. CDR3 length: 13 residues. Per the germline V gene, CDR1 is SGHTA and CDR2 is FQGNSA. The CDR3 region has the DNA TGTGCCAGCAGCGGAGGGACAGGGTACGAGCAGTACTTC. Translation: CASSGGTGYEQYF. Full variable domain (remainder filled in from reference TRBV7-2 and TRBJ2-7): GAGVSQSPSNKVTEKGKDVELRCDPISGHTALYWYRQSLGQGLEFLIYFQGNSAPDKSGLPSDRFSAERTGGSVSTLTIQRTQQEDSAVYLCASSGGTGYEQYFGPGTRLTVT.

The chain is built from TRBV25-1 and TRBJ1-5, with 9 bases lining up with TRBD1. The germline gives CDR1 MGHDK, CDR2 SYGVNS. V trimming: 3 bases; J trimming: 5 bases; junction bases outside the gene matches: 8. The length of the CDR3 is 16 residues. Here the CDR3 reads CASSEETGGIHQPQHF. The CDR3 DNA sequence: TGTGCCAGCAGTGAGGAAACAGGGGGCATACATCAGCCCCAGCATTTT.

V is TRBV21-1 and J is TRBJ2-7. TRBV21-1 is tagged as a pseudogene. The CDR3 loop spans 13 amino acids. The CDR3 loop is CASSRIHDYEQYF. In DNA form, the CDR3 reads TGTGCCAGCAGCCGGATCCATGACTACGAGCAGTACTTC.

The chain carries TRBV19 and TRBJ2-2, with D uncertain. There are 14 residues in the CDR3. Trimming left V 7 bases short and J 0 bases short, with 9 bases between. The germline V gene has CDR1 LNHDA and CDR2 SQIVND (reference sequence). CDR3 sequence reads: CASIALSNTGELFF. DNA of the CDR3: TGTGCCAGTATCGCGTTGTCGAACACCGGGGAGCTGTTTTTT. The complete variable domain, with remaining parts taken from reference TRBV19 and TRBJ2-2, reads DGGITQSPKYLFRKEGQNVTLSCEQNLNHDAMYWYRQDPGQGLRLIYYSQIVNDFQKGDIAEGYSVSREKKESFPLTVTSAQKNPTAFYLCASIALSNTGELFFGEGSRLTVL.